The 19 T cell receptor beta chains below all came from one sample that was sequenced in a study of response to subunit inactivated influenza vaccine. A single record per CDR3 protein comes from TCRdb applying MiXCR to the RT-PCR reads. The sample contains a few hundred thousand distinct CDR3 sequences, about a fifth of which appear only once. The starting material was PBMCs from blood, obtained less than 22 months after vaccination. The receptor set was obtained from a man between 50 and 70 years old who received an inactivated influenza vaccine.

CDR3 amino acids: CASSLAATSAKNIQYF. The CDR3 bases are TGTGCCAGCAGCTTAGCAGCCACTTCTGCCAAAAACATTCAGTACTTC. The chain combines TRBV7-2 with TRBJ2-4; D is unresolved. Trimming took 0 bases from V and 1 from J, leaving 10 bases between them. This CDR3 comprises 16 residues. CDR1 SGHTA and CDR2 FQGNSA come from the germline V gene. Full variable domain (outside the CDR3, taken from reference TRBV7-2 and TRBJ2-4): GAGVSQSPSNKVTEKGKDVELRCDPISGHTALYWYRQSLGQGLEFLIYFQGNSAPDKSGLPSDRFSAERTGGSVSTLTIQRTQQEDSAVYLCASSLAATSAKNIQYFGAGTRLSVL.

The table lists this clonotype with a few counts. The chain carries TRBV18 and TRBJ2-7, with 10 bases identical to TRBD1. CDR3 size: 15 residues. Germline V gives CDR1 KGHSH, CDR2 LQKENI. J was trimmed by 5 bases and V by 8 bases; bases with no gene match: 12. CDR3 coding DNA: TGTGCCAGCAACCGCGGGACAGGGGTTCTGGACGAGCAGTACTTC. Translated: CASNRGTGVLDEQYF.

This clonotype was seen at least ten times. The chain joins TRBV12-3 or TRBV12-4 to TRBJ1-2; D is ambiguous. The CDR3 is 15 residues long. The V and J ends lost 7 bases and 0 bases respectively, with 15 bases between them. CDR3 sequence (DNA): TGTGCCAGCACCCGGGCGGGCCCTGCTAACTATGGCTACACCTTC. It specifies CASTRAGPANYGYTF.

This chain links TRBV6-5 with TRBJ2-7; D not certain. The CDR3 length is 14 residues. The germline V gene encodes CDR1 MNHEY and CDR2 SVGAGI. V was pared by 3 bases and J by 2 bases, with 11 bases between. The CDR3 loop reads CASSYALPPYEQYF. For the CDR3, the DNA is TGTGCCAGCAGTTATGCCTTACCCCCCTACGAGCAGTACTTC.

The chain links TRBV7-2 to TRBJ2-5, with 7 bases aligning to TRBD2. The CDR3 has 15 amino acids. After removal of 7 bases from V and 2 bases from J, the junction contained 10 bases not matched to a gene. Germline assignment: CDR1 SGHTA and CDR2 FQGNSA. CDR3: CASTMYGTTQETQYF. The CDR3 nucleotides read TGTGCCAGCACCATGTACGGGACTACTCAAGAGACCCAGTACTTC.

This clonotype has just a few counts. A read error may produce the germline difference seen at one junction end. The chain joins TRBV11-2 to TRBJ1-3; D possibly corresponds to TRBD1 (6 bases). CDR1 is SGHAT and CDR2 is FQNNGV in the germline V gene. This CDR3 contains 12 residues. CDR3 sequence reads: CASSGRRGSVDF. In nucleotides, the CDR3 is TGTGCCAGCAGCGGACGAAGGGGGTCGGTGGATTTT.

This clonotype was seen a single time. J is TRBJ2-7 and V is TRBV21-1; the DNA was not compared with TRBD1, the D call given in the table. TRBV21-1 is deemed a pseudogene. This CDR3 spans 18 amino acids. The CDR3 is CASSIPQSRSPCDWEQYF. The CDR3 coding sequence is TGTGCCAGCAGCATTCCACAGAGTCGGAGCCCCTGCGATTGGGAGCAGTACTTC.

CDR3 coding DNA: TGTGCAAGTCGCTTAGTAGGGACTAGCGGGGCGACCTTCTCCTACGAGCAGTACTTC. The encoded protein is CASRLVGTSGATFSYEQYF. The V gene is TRBV12-2, the J gene TRBJ2-7; no DNA check was done on the table's D call, TRBD2. TRBV12-2 is described as a pseudogene. The CDR3 loop spans 19 amino acids.

This clonotype has only a few counts. The chain employs TRBV7-6 and TRBJ2-1; perhaps TRBD2 as D (5 bases). Trimming removed 6 bases from V and 9 bases from J, with 15 bases in between. The germline V gene has CDR1 SGHVS and CDR2 FNYEAQ. The CDR3 runs to 13 residues. The CDR3 nucleotides read TGTGCCAGCAGTCTTAAGAGGGCGGGTGAGCAGTTCTTC. This sequence encodes CASSLKRAGEQFF.

The V call is TRBV20-1, the J call TRBJ1-5; D gene uncertain. The CDR3 extends over 13 amino acids. V gave up 4 bases and J gave up 5 bases, with 12 bases separating them. Germline V gene data show CDR1 as DFQATT and CDR2 as SNEGSKA (reference sequence). Written as DNA, the CDR3 is TGCAGTGCTACTCTACAGACTGATCAGCCCCAGCATTTT. Translating gives CSATLQTDQPQHF.

This clonotype was counted between two and nine times. V usage is TRBV20-1 and J usage is TRBJ1-4; D not resolved. This CDR3 spans 10 amino acids. The ends were cut back, 2 bases at V and 8 bases at J, with 3 bases in the middle. Germline lookup yields CDR1 DFQATT and CDR2 SNEGSKA (reference sequence). Here the CDR3 DNA reads TGCAGTGCTAGACGGGAAAAACTGTTTTTT. Translating gives CSARREKLFF.

A few counts support this clonotype. This chain joins TRBV12-3 or TRBV12-4 and TRBJ2-5; 11 bases map to TRBD2. The CDR3 is 15 residues long. Unmatched junction bases numbered 7, after V lost 5 bases and J lost 5 bases. The CDR3 spells CASSVTSGRTETQYF. CDR3 nucleotide sequence: TGTGCCAGCAGTGTCACTAGCGGGAGAACGGAGACCCAGTACTTC.

The chain recombines TRBV5-8 with TRBJ1-2; no definite D call. V lost 0 bases and J lost 6, with 12 bases in between. The CDR3 has 14 residues. Looked up from germline, CDR1 is SGHTS and CDR2 is YDEGEE. This CDR3 reads CASSLARRADGYTF. The CDR3 DNA sequence: TGTGCCAGCAGCTTGGCTCGTCGGGCCGATGGCTACACCTTC.

This clonotype was seen only a few times. The CDR3 protein is CASSPGGLNEQFF. The CDR3 region has the DNA TGTGCCAGCTCACCCGGGGGGTTGAATGAGCAGTTCTTC. The genes are TRBV18 and TRBJ2-1; 7 bases agree with TRBD2. Trimming at V came to 3 bases and at J to 7 bases, leaving 3 bases not matched to a gene. The CDR3 is made up of 13 amino acids. Germline CDR1 KGHSH, CDR2 LQKENI.

The rearrangement links TRBV7-9 to TRBJ2-3; unclear D gene. CDR1 is SEHNR, CDR2 FQNEAQ, per germline (reference sequence). V was trimmed by 1 base and J by 10 bases, leaving 6 bases between them. The CDR3 totals 11 residues. CDR3 DNA: TGTGCCAGCAGCTTAGGGGATGCGCAGTATTTT. It encodes CASSLGDAQYF.

The CDR3 nucleotides read TGTGCCAGCAGCCCGAGGGAGCGAGACAGGTACCTCTATGGCTACACCTTC. This codes for CASSPRERDRYLYGYTF. The chain recombines TRBV5-6 with TRBJ1-2, with a possible D match to TRBD1 (6 bases). The germline V gene encodes CDR1 SGHDT and CDR2 YYEEEE. V lost 4 bases, J lost 4 bases, and 23 bases lay in between. The CDR3 length is 17 residues.

V is TRBV4-3 and J is TRBJ2-2; 8 nucleotides line up with TRBD2. CDR1 is LGHNA, CDR2 YSLEER, per germline. J lost 1 base, V lost 0 bases, and 7 bases had no gene match. The CDR3 runs 18 residues. The CDR3 sequence: CASSQDFWLAGNTGELFF. CDR3 bases: TGCGCCAGCAGCCAAGATTTTTGGCTAGCGGGGAACACCGGGGAGCTGTTTTTT.

The J gene is TRBJ1-6, the V gene TRBV15, with 9 bases that match TRBD1. This CDR3 comprises 15 residues. Per germline, CDR1 LNHNV and CDR2 YYDKDF (reference sequence). V lost 2 bases to trimming and J lost 8 bases; unmatched junction nucleotides: 4. Here the CDR3 reads CATSRPGQGYSPLHF. The CDR3 DNA reads TGTGCCACCAGCAGACCGGGACAGGGATATTCACCCCTCCACTTT.

This clonotype was observed a handful of times. The chain couples TRBV7-9 to TRBJ1-1; unclear D gene. The germline V gene encodes CDR1 SEHNR and CDR2 FQNEAQ (reference sequence). V was trimmed by 4 bases and J by 4 bases, leaving 13 bases between them. The CDR3 totals 14 residues. The CDR3 is CASSSTDGSTEAFF. For the CDR3, the DNA is TGTGCCAGCAGCTCGACGGACGGTTCCACTGAAGCTTTCTTT.